This T cell receptor beta chain was recovered during a study of molecular identifiers for immune sequencing clone quantification. This clonotype was counted ten times or more. The CDR3 has 14 amino acids. Trimming left V 2 bases short and J 5 bases short, with 13 bases between. CDR1 is SEHNR, CDR2 FQNEAQ, per germline (reference sequence). Each CDR3 protein gets one entry after TCRdb re-called the PCR reads with MiXCR. Of approximately 550,000 distinct CDR3 sequences in the sample, over 20% are singletons; the top ten hold roughly 0.81%. Sequenced sample: naive CD8+ T cells from blood, with Jurkat cell RNA spiked in. Subset denoted: FACS-sorted CD8+CD4-CCR7+CD45RA+ naive T cells. This TCR was recovered from a human donor in good health. Some libraries in this study had Jurkat cell RNA spiked in. This chain connects TRBV7-9 to TRBJ2-7; no clear D. This CDR3 reads CASSLSALNDEQYF. CDR3 DNA: TGTGCCAGCAGCTTATCCGCCCTGAACGACGAGCAGTACTTC.